These 3 T cell receptor beta chains originate from one sample sequenced in a study of cytomegalovirus exposure and HLA in healthy donors. This PCR relied on a set of 60 Vbeta primers and 13 Jbeta primers. Sequenced by immunoSEQ multiplex PCR; TCRdb stores in-frame clones only, minus some. Of under 130,000 clones listed, approximately 80% are singletons. Input material: PBMCs. These TCRs come from a female donor in good health and CMV-seropositive.

The J gene is TRBJ1-1, the V gene TRBV27; no clear D gene. The CDR3 runs to 13 residues. V shed 6 bases and J shed 1 base, with 9 bases lying between them. Germline CDR1 MNHEY, CDR2 SMNVEV (reference sequence). The DNA for the CDR3 is TGTGCCAGCAGGACTCGGCCGAACACTGAAGCTTTCTTT. The encoded protein is CASRTRPNTEAFF.

The chain joins TRBV18 to TRBJ2-5; 7 positions match TRBD1. From germline, CDR1 is KGHSH and CDR2 LQKENI. V shed 6 bases and J 2 bases; nucleotides not matched to a gene: 3. The CDR3 loop spans 13 amino acids. The CDR3 spells CASSRDSQETQYF. The CDR3 DNA follows: TGTGCCAGCTCCCGGGACAGTCAAGAGACCCAGTACTTC.

The rearrangement joins TRBV28 to TRBJ1-5, with D perhaps matching TRBD1 (6 bases). Trimming removed 6 bases at V and 7 bases at J, with 16 bases between. CDR1 and CDR2 from the germline V gene are MDHEN and SYDVKM. The CDR3 is 14 amino acids. The CDR3 spells CASRPTGPGQPQHF. DNA for the CDR3: TGTGCCAGCAGACCGACAGGTCCGGGCCAGCCCCAGCATTTT. Full variable domain (outside the CDR3, taken from reference TRBV28 and TRBJ1-5): DVKVTQSSRYLVKRTGEKVFLECVQDMDHENMFWYRQDPGLGLRLIYFSYDVKMKEKGDIPEGYSVSREKKERFSLILESASTNQTSMYLCASRPTGPGQPQHFGDGTRLSIL.